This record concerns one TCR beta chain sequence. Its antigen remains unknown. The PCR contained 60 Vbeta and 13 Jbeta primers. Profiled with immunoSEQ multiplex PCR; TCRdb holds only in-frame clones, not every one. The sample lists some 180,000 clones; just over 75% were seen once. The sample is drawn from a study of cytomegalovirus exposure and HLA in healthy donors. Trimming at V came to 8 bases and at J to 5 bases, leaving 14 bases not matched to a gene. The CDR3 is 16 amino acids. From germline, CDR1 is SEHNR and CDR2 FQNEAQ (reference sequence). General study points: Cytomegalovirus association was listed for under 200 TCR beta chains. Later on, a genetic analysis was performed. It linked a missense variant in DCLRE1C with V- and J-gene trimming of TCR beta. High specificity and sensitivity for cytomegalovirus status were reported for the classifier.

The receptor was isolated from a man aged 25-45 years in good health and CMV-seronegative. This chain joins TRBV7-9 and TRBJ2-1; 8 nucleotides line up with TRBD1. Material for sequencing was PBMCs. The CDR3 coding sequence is TGTGCCAGCGACTCGCCAGGGGGCCAGGGGGACAATGAGCAGTTCTTC. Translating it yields CASDSPGGQGDNEQFF.